Listed below are T cell receptor beta chains from one sample, sequenced in a study of glioma-infiltrating T cells. In TCRdb, the multiplex PCR reads were re-called with MiXCR into one record per CDR3 protein. The data contain about 140,000 distinct CDR3 sequences, 39% of them seen just once; the ten biggest clones take up 20%. The sample consisted of glioma tissue, nonneoplastic brain tissue, or PBMCs (not recorded which). The receptor source for this set is a human donor with low-grade glioma or glioblastoma, undergoing nonglioma brain surgery, or in good health (not recorded which). The CDR3 runs from the conserved cysteine through the conserved F or W. D genes are given only for firm matches. The size of a clone is reported for some rows only, either as once, few or many, or as a class for expanded clones.

CDR3,DNA,D,V,J,size
CASSQATGGANTEAFF,TGTGCCAGCTCACAAGCGACAGGGGGCGCGAACACTGAAGCTTTCTTT,TRBD1,TRBV18,TRBJ1-1,NA
CASSLSYRGSGDEQFF,TGTGCCAGCAGTTTAAGTTATCGGGGGTCAGGGGATGAGCAGTTCTTC,NA,TRBV27,TRBJ2-1,NA
CASSGAGDTQYF,TGTGCCAGCAGCGGGGCAGGAGATACGCAGTATTTT,NA,TRBV2,TRBJ2-3,many
CSAKEANYGYTF,TGCAGTGCTAAGGAAGCTAACTATGGCTACACCTTC,NA,TRBV20-1,TRBJ1-2,many
CASSHLAGSGYEQYF,TGTGCCAGCAGTCACCTGGCCGGGTCTGGGTACGAGCAGTACTTC,NA,TRBV6-5,TRBJ2-7,NA
CATSASNQPQHF,TGTGCCACCAGTGCTAGCAATCAGCCCCAGCATTTT,NA,TRBV24-1,TRBJ1-5,few
CSVARNTHSADTQYF,TGCAGCGTTGCCAGGAACACCCATTCTGCAGATACGCAGTATTTT,NA,TRBV29-1,TRBJ2-3,NA
CASSRPGANTEAFF,TGTGCCAGCAGTCGCCCCGGGGCGAACACTGAAGCTTTCTTT,NA,TRBV27,TRBJ1-1,NA
CASSTHRVETQYF,TGTGCCAGCAGTACACACAGGGTTGAGACCCAGTACTTC,NA,TRBV6-1,TRBJ2-5,few
CASSFNTNTEAFF,TGTGCCAGCAGCTTCAACACGAACACTGAAGCTTTCTTT,NA,TRBV7-9,TRBJ1-1,NA
CASSLEGTSGTDTQYF,TGTGCCAGCAGCTTAGAGGGGACTAGCGGCACAGATACGCAGTATTTT,TRBD2,TRBV11-2,TRBJ2-3,few
CASSYSRNIDQPQHF,TGTGCCAGCAGTTACTCTAGGAACATAGATCAGCCCCAGCATTTT,NA,TRBV6-6,TRBJ1-5,few
CASSQVPETEAFF,TGCGCCAGCAGCCAAGTTCCAGAAACTGAAGCTTTCTTT,NA,TRBV4-3,TRBJ1-1,NA
CSANWEGADTQYF,TGCAGTGCTAATTGGGAGGGGGCAGATACGCAGTATTTT,NA,TRBV20-1,TRBJ2-3,NA
CASGLSLAGHNEQFF,TGTGCTAGTGGTTTAAGTTTAGCTGGGCACAATGAGCAGTTCTTC,NA,TRBV12-5,TRBJ2-1,once
CASRDHIRGSYDEQLF,TGTGCCAGCAGGGACCACATCCGGGGCTCCTACGATGAGCAGTTATTC,NA,TRBV6-1,TRBJ2-1,NA
CSARLSVPTETQYF,TGCAGTGCTAGACTGTCAGTCCCGACGGAGACCCAGTACTTC,NA,TRBV20-1,TRBJ2-5,NA
CASSQDGAQPYEQYF,TGCGCCAGCAGCCAAGACGGGGCCCAACCCTACGAGCAGTACTTC,NA,TRBV4-1,TRBJ2-7,NA
CASSENLFTDTQYF,TGTGCCAGCAGTGAAAACTTATTCACAGATACGCAGTATTTT,NA,TRBV2,TRBJ2-3,few
CASSQDWISNQPQHF,TGCGCCAGCAGCCAAGACTGGATTAGCAATCAGCCCCAGCATTTT,NA,TRBV4-1,TRBJ1-5,few
CASSNQGSIYNEQFF,TGTGCCAGCAGTAACCAGGGGTCTATCTACAATGAGCAGTTCTTC,NA,TRBV2,TRBJ2-1,few
CASSPGQGLGYGYTF,TGTGCCAGCTCACCGGGACAGGGACTGGGCTATGGCTACACCTTC,TRBD1,TRBV18,TRBJ1-2,NA
CATVGVLDLFIDTNTEAFF,TGTGCCACCGTCGGGGTTTTAGACCTATTTATCGACACGAACACTGAAGCTTTCTTT,NA,TRBV15,TRBJ1-1,NA
CASSLPNQPYTQYF,TGTGCCAGCAGTTTACCTAATCAGCCATATACGCAGTATTTT,NA,TRBV27,TRBJ2-3,many
CASSPPPVRADTEAFF,TGTGCCAGCAGCCCTCCACCCGTAAGGGCGGACACTGAAGCTTTCTTT,NA,TRBV7-2,TRBJ1-1,few
CASGTSGDYNEQFF,TGTGCCAGCGGGACTAGCGGGGATTACAATGAGCAGTTCTTC,TRBD2,TRBV6-1,TRBJ2-1,few
CASSPPGEGEKLFF,TGCGCCAGCAGCCCCCCGGGAGAGGGGGAAAAACTGTTTTTT,NA,TRBV4-1,TRBJ1-4,NA
CASSLSRHEQFF,TGTGCCAGCAGTTTATCCAGACATGAGCAGTTCTTC,NA,TRBV27,TRBJ2-1,few
CASSPFLAGGPGTGELFF,TGTGCCAGCAGTCCATTCCTAGCGGGGGGGCCCGGCACCGGGGAGCTGTTTTTT,TRBD2,TRBV27,TRBJ2-2,few
CASSFRLATDTQYF,TGTGCCAGCAGCTTCAGACTAGCTACAGATACGCAGTATTTT,TRBD2,TRBV7-2,TRBJ2-3,NA
CASSLGAGPSHF,TGTGCCAGCAGCTTAGGAGCCGGACCCTCCCACTTC,NA,TRBV7-2,TRBJ2-7,NA
CASSAGDRVATGELFF,TGTGCCAGCAGCGCCGGGGACAGGGTAGCCACCGGGGAGCTGTTTTTT,TRBD1,TRBV7-9,TRBJ2-2,NA
CASSGSGRVETQYF,TGTGCCAGCAGCGGTAGCGGGAGGGTGGAGACCCAGTACTTC,TRBD2,TRBV7-2,TRBJ2-5,NA
CASRFGQGNYEQYF,TGTGCCAGCCGATTCGGACAGGGCAACTACGAGCAGTACTTC,TRBD1,TRBV6-1,TRBJ2-7,few
CASKPYRYPNYGYTF,TGTGCCAGCAAACCCTACCGGTATCCGAACTATGGCTACACCTTC,NA,TRBV6-2/TRBV6-3,TRBJ1-2,NA
CASSPLPKTGGNYEQYF,TGTGCCAGCTCACCCCTCCCCAAGACAGGGGGCAACTACGAGCAGTACTTC,TRBD1,TRBV18,TRBJ2-7,NA
CASSYPDRAGYTF,TGTGCCAGCAGTTACCCCGACAGGGCTGGCTACACCTTC,TRBD1,TRBV6-6,TRBJ1-2,few